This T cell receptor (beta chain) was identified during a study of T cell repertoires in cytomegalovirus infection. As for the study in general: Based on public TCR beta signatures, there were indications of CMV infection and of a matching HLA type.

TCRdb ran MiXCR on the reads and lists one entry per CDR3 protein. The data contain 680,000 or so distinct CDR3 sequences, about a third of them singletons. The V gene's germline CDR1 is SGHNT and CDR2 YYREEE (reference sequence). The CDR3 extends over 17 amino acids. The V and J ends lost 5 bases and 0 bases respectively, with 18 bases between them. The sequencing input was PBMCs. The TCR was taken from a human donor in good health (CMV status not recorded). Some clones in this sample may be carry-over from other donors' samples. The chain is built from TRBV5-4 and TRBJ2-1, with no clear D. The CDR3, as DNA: TGTGCCAGCAGACGAACCTCCGACCGAAGCTCCTACAATGAGCAGTTCTTC. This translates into CASRRTSDRSSYNEQFF.